This T cell receptor (beta chain) appears in the sequencing data of a study of T cell responses to AZD1222 COVID-19 vaccine. The V segment lost 1 base and the J segment 7 bases; nucleotides outside the gene matches: 9. Germline CDR1 and CDR2: LGHNT and FRNRAP. CDR3 size: 16 residues. The assay was immunoSEQ multiplex PCR, and TCRdb's table has in-frame clones only and misses some. The table shows roughly 100,000 clones, with about 89% occurring only once. The specimen was peripheral blood, collected 28 days after the second dose of the MenACWY control vaccine. This receptor was obtained from an adult who received the MenACWY meningococcal vaccine as a control. V and J are TRBV12-5 and TRBJ2-1; 8 bases are shared with TRBD1. The CDR3 DNA is TGTGCTAGTGGTTTGGGGACAGGGTTTAGTGTGAATGAGCAGTTCTTC. Its protein product is CASGLGTGFSVNEQFF.